These 2 T cell receptor beta chains came from one sample sequenced in a study of vaccination and CD4 T cells after COVID-19. The assay that was used to sequence DNA from cultured CD4+ T cells was the Oncomine TCR Beta short-read assay. TCRdb used MiXCR to reprocess the PCR reads, holding one entry per CDR3 protein. The profile shows 15,000 or so distinct CDR3 sequences, around 73% of them singletons. No antigen has been identified for these receptors. Treatment described: roughly ten-day PBMC culture with coronavirus spike peptide pools or control peptides (ViraFEST assay). What was sequenced was CD4+ T cells from blood, cultured in vitro. Receptors were obtained from a human donor who had recovered from COVID-19.

The J gene is TRBJ2-3, the V gene TRBV20-1; perhaps TRBD2 as D (7 bases). The V end was cut by 6 bases, the J end by 5 bases, with 12 bases between. CDR1 and CDR2 (germline): DFQATT, SNEGSKA (reference sequence). The CDR3 consists of 12 residues. Written as DNA, the CDR3 is TGCAGTGCCTCGGGGGGCAGAGATACGCAGTATTTT. It yields the protein CSASGGRDTQYF.

V and J are TRBV7-2 and TRBJ2-5; the D is unclear. The CDR3 spans 12 residues. Trimming cost V 8 bases and J 4 bases, with 11 bases left between them. Per the germline V gene, CDR1 is SGHTA and CDR2 is FQGNSA. The CDR3 sequence is CASARQLETQYF. The DNA of the CDR3 is TGTGCCAGCGCTCGGCAGTTAGAGACCCAGTACTTC.